This TCR beta chain originates from a study of T-cell reconstitution after alpha-beta-depleted transplantation in children. Study observations and caveats: Alpha-beta T cells present about two months after transplant were reported to originate from several hundred expanded graft clones.

Points on this clonotype: Its antigen remains unknown.

CDR3 length equals 15 residues. The V and J ends lost 5 bases and 8 bases, in that order; junction bases with no gene match: 10. Germline V gene lookup returns CDR1 SGHVS and CDR2 FNYEAQ. The TCRbeta library was prepared with unique molecular identifiers. Each CDR3 protein gets one entry after TCRdb re-called the PCR reads with MiXCR. The sample has around 800,000 distinct CDR3 sequences, less than 20% seen once. The chain joins TRBV7-6 to TRBJ1-4, with TRBD1 identical over 8 bases. The clonotype originates from a male patient under 18 who had a stem cell transplant for acute lymphoblastic leukemia, so the T cells may come from the graft donor. The specimen comprised PBMCs, mostly from graft donor cells, sampled 360 days after TCRalphabeta/CD19-depleted stem cell transplant. CDR3 region: CASSPRQGIREKLFF. CDR3 in DNA: TGTGCCAGCAGCCCGAGACAGGGGATTCGAGAAAAACTGTTTTTT.